This T cell receptor (beta chain) was captured in a study of tumor and adjacent non-tumor tissue in lung cancer. About the research overall: Stage I to III disease affected roughly 10 men and 5 women aged about 30 to 85.

RNA was extracted from bulk tissue without any cell sorting. The library came from three nested PCR rounds adapted from ARM-PCR protocols. One entry per CDR3 protein, called by TCRdb with MiXCR from the multiplex PCR reads. The table has more than 85,000 distinct CDR3 sequences, nearly 85% seen once. This CDR3 region has 15 residues. Per germline, CDR1 SGHVS and CDR2 FQNEAQ. In the case of this clonotype: The junction shows a germline mismatch at one end, possibly a read error.

The chain has TRBV7-8 and TRBJ2-7, with D unclear. This receptor was obtained from a man between 65 and 79 years old with non-small cell lung cancer. The sample comprised lung tumor tissue. The CDR3 DNA reads as TGTGCCAGTAGCTGGATGTTAATGGGGATGAGCGAGCAGTACTTC. Its translation is CASSWMLMGMSEQYF.